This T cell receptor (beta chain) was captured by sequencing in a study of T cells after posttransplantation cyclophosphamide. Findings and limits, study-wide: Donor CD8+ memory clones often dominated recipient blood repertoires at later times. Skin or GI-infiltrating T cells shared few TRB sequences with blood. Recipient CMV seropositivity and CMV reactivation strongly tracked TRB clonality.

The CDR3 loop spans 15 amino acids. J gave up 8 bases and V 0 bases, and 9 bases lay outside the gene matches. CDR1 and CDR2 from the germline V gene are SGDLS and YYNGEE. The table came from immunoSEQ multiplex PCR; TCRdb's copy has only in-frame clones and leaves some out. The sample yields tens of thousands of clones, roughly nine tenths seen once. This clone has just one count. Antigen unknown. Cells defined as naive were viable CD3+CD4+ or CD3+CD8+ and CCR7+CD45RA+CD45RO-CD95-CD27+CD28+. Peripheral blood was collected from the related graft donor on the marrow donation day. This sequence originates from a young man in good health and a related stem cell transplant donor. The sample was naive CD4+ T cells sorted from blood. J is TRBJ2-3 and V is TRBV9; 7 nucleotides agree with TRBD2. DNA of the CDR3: TGTGCCAGCAGCGTAGAAGGCGGGAGCCTCGGTACGCAGTATTTT. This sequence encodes CASSVEGGSLGTQYF.